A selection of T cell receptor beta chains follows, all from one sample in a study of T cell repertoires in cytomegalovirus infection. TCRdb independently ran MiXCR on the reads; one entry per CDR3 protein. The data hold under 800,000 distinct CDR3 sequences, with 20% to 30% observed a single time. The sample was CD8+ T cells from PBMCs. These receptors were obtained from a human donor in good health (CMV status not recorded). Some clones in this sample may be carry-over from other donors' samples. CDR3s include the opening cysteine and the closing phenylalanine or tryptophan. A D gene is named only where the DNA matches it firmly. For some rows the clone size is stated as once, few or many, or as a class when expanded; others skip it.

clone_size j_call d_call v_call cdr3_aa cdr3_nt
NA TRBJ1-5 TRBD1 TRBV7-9 CASSSDRDGNQPQHF TGTGCCAGCAGCTCGGACAGGGATGGCAATCAGCCCCAGCATTTT
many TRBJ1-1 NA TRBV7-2 CASSLGSFRLNTEAFF TGTGCCAGCAGCTTAGGATCTTTCAGATTGAACACTGAAGCTTTCTTT
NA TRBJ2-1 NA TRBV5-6 CASSLASRVNEQFF TGTGCCAGCAGCTTGGCCAGTAGGGTTAATGAGCAGTTCTTC
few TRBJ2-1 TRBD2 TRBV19 CASSMTLLAGGQGNEQFF TGTGCCAGTAGTATGACCCTACTAGCGGGGGGGCAGGGAAATGAGCAGTTCTTC
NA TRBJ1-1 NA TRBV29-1 CSVDGGGTEAFF TGCAGCGTTGATGGAGGAGGCACTGAAGCTTTCTTT
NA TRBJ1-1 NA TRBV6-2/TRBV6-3 CASSYPRFDSGGITNTEAFF TGTGCCAGCAGTTACCCACGCTTCGACAGTGGGGGGATCACGAACACTGAAGCTTTCTTT
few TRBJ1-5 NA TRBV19 CASSIHGQPQHF TGTGCCAGTAGTATCCATGGACAGCCCCAGCATTTT
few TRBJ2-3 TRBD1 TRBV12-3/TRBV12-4 CASSFGRGGLTDTQYF TGTGCCAGCAGTTTCGGCCGAGGGGGCCTGACAGATACGCAGTATTTT
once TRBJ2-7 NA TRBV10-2 CASARGRGSYEQYF TGCGCCAGCGCGCGGGGGCGCGGATCCTACGAGCAGTACTTC
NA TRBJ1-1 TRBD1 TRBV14 CASSQTGGPTEAFF TGTGCCAGCAGCCAAACAGGGGGCCCCACTGAAGCTTTCTTT
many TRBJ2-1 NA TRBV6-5 CASSYSRESDNEQFF TGTGCCAGCAGTTACTCGAGGGAGAGCGACAATGAGCAGTTCTTC
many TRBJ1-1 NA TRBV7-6 CASSAGHLNTEAFF TGTGCCAGCAGCGCAGGACATTTAAACACTGAAGCTTTCTTT
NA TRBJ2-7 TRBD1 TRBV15 CATSSNRGESSYEQYF TGTGCCACCAGCAGTAACAGGGGGGAAAGCTCCTACGAGCAGTACTTC
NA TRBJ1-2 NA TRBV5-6 CASSPSPRFPNGYTF TGTGCCAGCAGCCCCAGCCCGAGGTTTCCCAATGGCTACACCTTC
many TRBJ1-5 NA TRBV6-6 CASRHGQYSNQPQHF TGTGCCAGCAGGCATGGACAGTATAGCAATCAGCCCCAGCATTTT
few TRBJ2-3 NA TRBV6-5 CASSSLGPTDTQYF TGTGCCAGCAGCTCCTTAGGACCTACAGATACGCAGTATTTT
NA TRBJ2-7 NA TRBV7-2 CASSTHYRDEQYF TGTGCCAGCAGCACGCATTACAGGGATGAGCAGTACTTC
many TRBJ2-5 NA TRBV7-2 CASSTGDPGETQYF TGTGCCAGCAGCACGGGGGATCCGGGGGAGACCCAGTACTTC
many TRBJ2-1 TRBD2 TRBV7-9 CASSLPSGGWNEQFF TGTGCCAGCAGCTTGCCTAGCGGGGGGTGGAATGAGCAGTTCTTC
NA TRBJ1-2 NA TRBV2 CASSPIGGLREDTF TGTGCCAGCAGCCCGATCGGGGGGTTGAGGGAGGACACCTTC
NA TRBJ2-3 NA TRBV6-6 CASSPRLYTDTQYF TGTGCCAGCAGCCCTCGACTTTACACAGATACGCAGTATTTT
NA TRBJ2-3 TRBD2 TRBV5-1 CASSKGTSGGTDTQYF TGCGCCAGCAGCAAAGGGACTAGCGGGGGCACAGATACGCAGTATTTT
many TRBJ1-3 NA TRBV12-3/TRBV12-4 CASTPGTPGNTIYF TGTGCCAGCACCCCGGGGACGCCCGGAAACACCATATATTTT
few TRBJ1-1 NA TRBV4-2 CASSQDSDGGNTEAFF TGTGCCAGCAGCCAAGATTCGGACGGGGGGAACACTGAAGCTTTCTTT
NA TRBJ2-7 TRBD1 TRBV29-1 CSVEGRQGVEQYF TGCAGCGTTGAAGGTCGACAGGGCGTGGAGCAGTACTTC
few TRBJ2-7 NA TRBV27 CASSLSGVGRSYEQYF TGTGCCAGCAGTTTATCTGGTGTAGGCCGAAGCTACGAGCAGTACTTC
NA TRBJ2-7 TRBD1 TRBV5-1 CASSLWWDRVFEQYF TGCGCCAGCAGCTTGTGGTGGGACAGGGTCTTTGAGCAGTACTTC
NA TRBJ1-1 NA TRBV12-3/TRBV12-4 CASSYQVGGFTEAFF TGTGCCAGCAGTTACCAAGTAGGGGGTTTCACTGAAGCTTTCTTT
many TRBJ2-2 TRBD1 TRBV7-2 CASSSGTGGTFTGELFF TGTGCCAGCAGCTCCGGGACAGGGGGGACATTCACCGGGGAGCTGTTTTTT
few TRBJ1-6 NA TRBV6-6 CASSQTMGGRDSPLHF TGTGCCAGCAGTCAAACAATGGGGGGAAGAGATTCACCCCTCCACTTT
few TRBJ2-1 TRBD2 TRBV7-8 CASSLELAGVGNEQFF TGTGCCAGCAGCTTGGAACTAGCGGGGGTGGGAAATGAGCAGTTCTTC
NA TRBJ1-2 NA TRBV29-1 CSVFSGQGRGYTF TGCAGCGTTTTCTCCGGGCAGGGGAGAGGCTACACCTTC
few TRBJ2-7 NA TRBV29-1 CSVEDSISYEQYF TGCAGCGTTGAGGACAGTATCTCCTACGAGCAGTACTTC
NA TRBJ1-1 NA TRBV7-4 CASRTDNLPAEAFF TGTGCCAGCAGGACGGACAATCTCCCGGCTGAAGCTTTCTTT
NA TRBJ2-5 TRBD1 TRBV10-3 CATGPGGLLGTGAWETQYF TGTGCCACCGGACCGGGAGGGCTGCTTGGGACAGGGGCTTGGGAGACCCAGTACTTC
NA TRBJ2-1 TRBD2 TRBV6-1 CASSTRGGTYNEQFF TGTGCCAGCAGTACGCGGGGGGGAACCTACAATGAGCAGTTCTTC
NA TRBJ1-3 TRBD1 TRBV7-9 CASSGTGGNIYF TGTGCCAGCAGCGGTACAGGGGGCAACATATATTTT
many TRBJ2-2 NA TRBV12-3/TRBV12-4 CASISLAGGELFF TGTGCCAGCATCTCGCTAGCTGGCGGGGAGCTGTTTTTT